Listed here is a single TCR beta chain. Its specific antigen is unknown. Base qualities are missing; no much larger clone stands one base away. The data originate from a study of blood T cells in healthy people across ages (dated by TCRdb to the mid-2010s). Study-wide context: In model experiments, template switching captured about one uniquely barcoded TCR beta cDNA molecule for every two T cells. To track age-related changes in TCR beta repertoire diversity, the study relied on deep sequencing normalized with unique cDNA molecular identifiers. Four age groups were formed from the donors: young (average 16 years), middle-aged (roughly 38), aged (over 55) and long-lived (roughly 88). To avoid experimental bias, donors of different ages were spread randomly across the sequencing lanes. The study analyzed two additional independent replicas of 1 million unique cDNA reads from the same blood draw for two donors, one aged 18 to 30 and one aged 80 or older.

Study-wide findings and limitations: Observed TCR beta diversity per million T cells fell roughly linearly with age, and a significant reduction was already apparent by age approximately 41. Because donor CMV infection status was unknown, age-related changes in expanded clonotypes were potentially confounded. A strong correlation was found between observed TCR beta diversity and the percentage of naive T cells measured by flow cytometry. Since profiling was done on bulk unsorted PBMCs, naive and antigen-experienced compartments could not be conclusively compared. Total diversity estimates from one million sequenced T cells were considered lower bounds and underestimates. Compared with the aged group, more naive CD4+ T cells, fewer expanded clones and increased TCR diversity were shown by the long-lived group, suggesting age selection.

Library creation used 5' RACE. The sequencer was an Illumina HiSeq 2500. A second PCR of roughly 7 to 12 cycles was run with a J-beta primer mix and a sample-barcoded 5' primer. A unique molecular identifier was introduced onto each TCR beta cDNA molecule by a template-switch 5' adaptor carrying 12 random nucleotides. At least 2.5 million CDR3-containing paired-end reads were obtained from each sample. All of the RNA was converted into first-strand cDNA using the Mint cDNA synthesis kit, with a TRBC-specific oligonucleotide serving as the primer. Following uracil-DNA glycosylase treatment, a first 18-cycle PCR with universal primers M1SS and BC2_uni_R was performed on all cDNA. The authors processed their data as follows. For normalization, 1 million high-quality reads, each with a distinct molecular identifier, were randomly selected from each sample. Instead of being binned into consensus sequences, reads with shared molecular identifiers were discarded. CDR3 identification, clonotype clustering and error correction used MiTCR with a Q25 quality threshold and the strictest error-elimination algorithm. Lower-bound total TCR beta diversity was estimated with a nonparametric unseen species model using Euler transformation. TCRdb reworked the public reads: Q25 trimming with fastp, MiXCR clone assembly, productive beta chains retained. Each entry is one CDR3 protein sequence, shown with its most common DNA and genes. In this record, the V and J calls reflect TCRdb's handling and not the investigators' own analysis. Here the sample has roughly 700,000 distinct CDR3 sequences; 49% occur a single time. The top ten clonotypes cover about 32% of the sample.

Systemically healthy Caucasian individuals from Russia, 35 to 50 in total and aged about 6 to 100 years, were included as donors. Each donor gave approximately 9.3 milliliters of peripheral blood, collected into EDTA-treated Vacutainer tubes. Ficoll-Paque density-gradient centrifugation was used to isolate PBMCs, with at least 6.5 million per sample. Trizol reagent was used to extract total RNA from the PBMCs, yielding at least 6 micrograms per sample. The percentages of naive CD45RAhigh/CD27high T cells were determined by flow cytometry on a PBMC aliquot from every donor. The source material was blood. The clonotype comes from a woman in her sixties or seventies in good health.

The DNA sequence follows: TGTGCCAGCAGTTACTCGTCGTGGGACTACAATGAGCAGTTCTTC. Its protein product is CASSYSSWDYNEQFF. The V gene is TRBV6-2 or TRBV6-3 and the J gene is TRBJ2-1, with no confidently assigned D gene. Deletion took 0 bases off V and 3 bases off J, with a span of 9 bases between the germline ends. The CDR3 contains 15 residues, cysteine and phenylalanine counted. Here the CDR3 DNA is all that survives: 45 bases in frame from base 1. Per the germline V gene, MNHEY is the CDR1 and SVGEGT is the CDR2.